The next 2 T cell receptor beta chains were all read from a single sample in a study of neurological immune-mediated disorders. TCRdb re-called the 5' RACE reads with MiXCR, one entry per CDR3 protein. Among tens of thousands of distinct CDR3 sequences, around a tenth were seen once, and the ten largest hold 6.6%. Sequencing was performed on PBMCs. These receptors were obtained from a woman aged 25 to 45 with HTLV-1-associated myelopathy (HAM/TSP).

This sequence joins TRBV20-1 and TRBJ2-1, with D possibly being TRBD1 (6 bases). The germline V gene encodes CDR1 DFQATT and CDR2 SNEGSKA (reference sequence). The CDR3 consists of 16 residues. V lost 1 base to trimming and J lost 0 bases, with 13 bases between them. CDR3 nucleotides: TGCAGTGCTAGAGCCCAGGGGAGTTTCTCCTACAATGAGCAGTTCTTC. Encoded protein: CSARAQGSFSYNEQFF.

This clonotype was seen at least ten times. The chain joins TRBV20-1 to TRBJ2-3; 8 bases are shared with TRBD2. Germline V gene data show CDR1 as DFQATT and CDR2 as SNEGSKA (reference sequence). J was trimmed by 4 bases and V by 3 bases; bases with no gene match: 6. The CDR3 covers 14 residues. The CDR3, as DNA: TGCAGTGCTAGCAACTGGCGGGGGGCAGATACGCAGTATTTT. This translates into CSASNWRGADTQYF.